The subject of this entry is one TCR beta chain. The antigen is undetermined. This sample was included in a study of T cells in Graves' hyperthyroidism and ophthalmopathy. At the level of the study: It was at initial diagnosis, before any treatment, that peripheral blood was collected.

General observations from the study: Blood shared most expanded thyroid clonotypes above 0.001.

The study defined stable Graves' hyperthyroidism as no ophthalmopathy progression within 18 months. Lactation, pregnancy, other autoimmune disease or uncontrolled infection excluded patients. What was amplified from RNA transcripts were TCR beta CDR3 regions. The primer set for the first-round RT-PCR of the TCR CDR3 was HTBI. TCRdb recomputed calls from the multiplex PCR reads with MiXCR, one row per CDR3 protein. There are 100,000 to 130,000 distinct CDR3 sequences in the sample; 16% occur only once, and about 40% lies in the top ten. The TCR was taken from a woman in her forties or fifties with Graves' hyperthyroidism. What was sequenced was blood.

The CDR3 loop reads CSAPGTGTSGRPQETQYF. The CDR3 bases are TGCAGTGCCCCCGGGACCGGGACTAGCGGGAGACCCCAAGAGACCCAGTACTTC. The genes are TRBV20-1 and TRBJ2-5, with 14 bases fitting TRBD2. The trim removed 6 bases at V and 1 base at J, leaving 13 bases unmatched. The germline V gene has CDR1 DFQATT and CDR2 SNEGSKA (reference sequence). The CDR3 totals 18 residues.